The 10 T cell receptor beta chains listed next were all sequenced from one sample in a study of blood T cell repertoires in COVID-19. Produced via immunoSEQ multiplex PCR; TCRdb's table is partial and in-frame only. The data show some 90,000 clones, 86% seen once. The sample consisted of peripheral blood. All receptors derive from a human donor in a cohort sampled during active COVID-19.

The genes are TRBV19 and TRBJ1-2, with TRBD1 identical over 8 bases. Germline V gene sequence: CDR1 LNHDA, CDR2 SQIVND (reference sequence). J gave up 3 bases and V 6 bases, and 6 bases lay outside the gene matches. This CDR3 region has 14 residues. The DNA of the CDR3 is TGTGCCAGTAGCCCGGGACAGGAGTACTATGGCTACACCTTC. It specifies CASSPGQEYYGYTF. Using reference TRBV19 and TRBJ1-2 for the parts outside the CDR3, the full variable domain is DGGITQSPKYLFRKEGQNVTLSCEQNLNHDAMYWYRQDPGQGLRLIYYSQIVNDFQKGDIAEGYSVSREKKESFPLTVTSAQKNPTAFYLCASSPGQEYYGYTFGSGTRLTVV.

This clone was observed a single time. The J gene is TRBJ2-1, the V gene TRBV7-8, with D possibly matching TRBD1 (5 bases). Trimming cost V 1 base and J 6 bases, with 10 bases left between them. This CDR3 is built from 14 residues. Germline V gives CDR1 SGHVS, CDR2 FQNEAQ. CDR3 sequence: CASSLVRQRNEQFF. In nucleotides, the CDR3 is TGTGCCAGCAGCTTAGTACGACAGCGCAATGAGCAGTTCTTC.

This chain uses TRBV18 with TRBJ2-7, with D perhaps matching TRBD2 (6 bases). Deletions cut 3 bases from V and 3 bases from J, with 15 bases between. CDR3 size: 15 residues. Germline V gene sequence: CDR1 KGHSH, CDR2 LQKENI. CDR3 DNA sequence: TGTGCCAGCTCACCGTCGGTGTCTAGCGTCTACGAGCAGTACTTC. It yields the protein CASSPSVSSVYEQYF.

This clone came up a few times. The rearrangement joins TRBV29-1 to TRBJ1-1; 7 nucleotides agree with TRBD1. The CDR3 spans 13 residues. Germline trimming cut 5 bases from V and 7 bases from J; bases unmatched to any gene: 10. Germline CDR1 reads SQVTM; CDR2 reads ANQGSEA. This CDR3 reads CSVRQGVGGEAFF. The CDR3 DNA reads TGCAGCGTTCGCCAGGGGGTAGGTGGTGAAGCTTTCTTT.

The V and J genes are TRBV9 and TRBJ1-2; no definite D call. V was clipped by 5 bases and J by 2 bases, with 13 bases between them. The CDR3 runs 14 residues. Germline V lookup: CDR1 SGDLS, CDR2 YYNGEE. The CDR3 region has the DNA TGTGCCAGCAGTGGCTTTGGTCCCAACTATGGCTACACCTTC. The encoded protein is CASSGFGPNYGYTF. The entire variable domain, with the rest obtained from reference TRBV9 and TRBJ1-2, is as follows: DSGVTQTPKHLITATGQRVTLRCSPRSGDLSVYWYQQSLDQGLQFLIQYYNGEERAKGNILERFSAQQFPDLHSELNLSSLELGDSALYFCASSGFGPNYGYTFGSGTRLTVV.

The chain couples TRBV19 to TRBJ2-7; 9 nucleotides line up with TRBD2. V dropped 4 bases and J dropped 2; count of bases not matched to a gene: 6. The CDR3 extends over 15 amino acids. From germline, CDR1 is LNHDA and CDR2 SQIVND (reference sequence). This CDR3 reads CASSTPLAGAYEQYF. CDR3 nucleotides: TGTGCCAGTAGTACCCCCTTAGCGGGGGCCTACGAGCAGTACTTC.

This chain links TRBV11-2 with TRBJ2-7, with TRBD2 matching 10 bases. Germline V CDR1 and CDR2: SGHAT, FQNNGV. V lost 2 bases, J lost 2 bases, and 3 bases stayed unmatched. The CDR3 has 15 amino acids. The CDR3 loop reads CASSLLAGETYEQYF. The CDR3 nucleotides are TGTGCCAGCAGCTTACTAGCGGGGGAGACCTACGAGCAGTACTTC.

The rearrangement links TRBV10-1 to TRBJ2-2; the D gene is possibly TRBD2 (5 bases). Trimming left V 0 bases short and J 5 bases short, with 10 bases between. This CDR3 has 15 residues. From germline, CDR1 is WNHNN and CDR2 SYGVQD (reference sequence). CDR3 DNA sequence: TGCGCCAGCAGTGAGTCGTCGGGGTTGACCGGGGAGCTGTTTTTT. Translating it yields CASSESSGLTGELFF.

In regard to this clone: One end of the junction does not line up with germline, which may come from a read error. The V gene is TRBV7-3, the J gene TRBJ2-5, with 8 bases aligning to TRBD1. Germline values: CDR1 SGHTA, CDR2 FQGTGA. The CDR3 contains 10 residues. Written as DNA, the CDR3 is TGCGGACAGGGCCAAGAGACCCAGTACTTC. Its protein is CGQGQETQYF.

V gene TRBV27 combines with J gene TRBJ1-1, with D possibly TRBD1 on 5 matching bases. Germline loops: CDR1 MNHEY, CDR2 SMNVEV (reference sequence). The V end lost 3 bases, the J end lost 2 bases, and 10 bases lay between the germline ends. The CDR3 sequence is 14 residues long. The CDR3 DNA reads TGTGCCAGCAGTTTTAGGGGCCCCAACACTGAAGCTTTCTTT. The encoded protein is CASSFRGPNTEAFF.